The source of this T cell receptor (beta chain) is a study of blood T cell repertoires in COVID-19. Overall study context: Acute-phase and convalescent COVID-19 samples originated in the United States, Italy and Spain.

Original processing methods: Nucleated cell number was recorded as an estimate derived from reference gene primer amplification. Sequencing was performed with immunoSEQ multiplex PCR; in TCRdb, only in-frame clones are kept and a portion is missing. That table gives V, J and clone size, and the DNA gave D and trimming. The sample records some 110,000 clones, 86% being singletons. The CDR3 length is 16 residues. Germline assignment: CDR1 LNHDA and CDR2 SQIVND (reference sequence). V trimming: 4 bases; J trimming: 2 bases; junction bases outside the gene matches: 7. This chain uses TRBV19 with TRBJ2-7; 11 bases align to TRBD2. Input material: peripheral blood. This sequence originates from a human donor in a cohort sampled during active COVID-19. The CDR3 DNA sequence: TGTGCCAGTAGTAACTTGGGGACTAGCGGAACCTACGAGCAGTACTTC. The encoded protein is CASSNLGTSGTYEQYF.